Listed below are T cell receptor beta chains from one sample, sequenced in a study of T cells expressing NK-cell markers. TCRdb reprocessed the 5' RACE reads and reports one entry per CDR3 protein, with no DNA. This table holds 500,000 to 600,000 distinct CDR3 sequences. The sequenced material came from blood T cells: a sorted CD56 or NKG2C T cell subset, CD4+ or CD8+ T cells, or bulk PBMC T cells (not recorded which). The source of these receptors is a man aged 18 to 29 in good health. CDR3s include the opening cysteine and the closing phenylalanine or tryptophan. The order of the fields is J gene, V gene, CDR3 length, CDR3 protein.

>TRBJ2-5|TRBV7-9|13
CASSELAPETQYF
>TRBJ1-5|TRBV24-1|14
CATSDTGIGQPQHF
>TRBJ2-5|TRBV20-1|14
CSARKGQLKETQYF
>TRBJ1-1|TRBV4-1|15
CASSQPGTGKTEAFF
>TRBJ2-5|TRBV4-1|17
CASSQDDEQSYQETQYF
>TRBJ2-3|TRBV5-5|13
CASSADRFSAQYF
>TRBJ2-4|TRBV2|13
CASSDSLRNIQYF
>TRBJ2-5|TRBV12-3/TRBV12-4|15
CASNQDRAYQETQYF
>TRBJ2-1|TRBV6-5|17
CASSWVGRTTNDNEQFF
>TRBJ2-3|TRBV5-6|16
CASSALEGRGADTQYF
>TRBJ2-6|TRBV15|19
CATSRPPGTTEAGANVLTF
>TRBJ2-2|TRBV5-1|15
CASSLNRVDTGELFF
>TRBJ2-1|TRBV29-1|15
CSETTGLSSYNEQFF
>TRBJ2-5|TRBV7-2|17
CASSLAASGRRSETQYF
>TRBJ1-1|TRBV9|13
CASSEHENTEAFF
>TRBJ2-7|TRBV29-1|13
CSVAAGGINEQYF
>TRBJ2-5|TRBV11-2|14
CASSQPGREETQYF
>TRBJ2-7|TRBV28|17
CASRPGLAGGSSYEQYF
>TRBJ2-3|TRBV6-5|14
CASRVTGTTDTQYF
>TRBJ1-3|TRBV7-9|14
CASSLIDTGNTIYF
>TRBJ2-2|TRBV12-5|15
CASGSGGVGTGELFF
>TRBJ1-2|TRBV29-1|15
CSVRITSTPHPGYTF
>TRBJ2-7|TRBV20-1|15
CSARREGKGSYEQYF
>TRBJ1-1|TRBV30|14
CAWSAATMNTEAFF
>TRBJ2-3|TRBV5-1|15
CASSQGQVSTDTQYF
>TRBJ2-3|TRBV5-1|15
CASKDRGTSTDTQYF
>TRBJ1-1|TRBV20-1|16
CSARSHRDEGGTEAFF
>TRBJ2-5|TRBV6-2/TRBV6-3|14
CASSFALGRETQYF
>TRBJ2-7|TRBV7-2|15
CASSLALGVGNEQYF
>TRBJ2-5|TRBV12-3/TRBV12-4|13
CASRPMGPETQYF
>TRBJ1-4|TRBV19|14
CASSTNAMSEKLFF
>TRBJ2-5|TRBV10-3|15
CASAGGGDSRETQYF
>TRBJ2-2|TRBV10-1|13
CASGGLAGGELFF
>TRBJ2-1|TRBV20-1|16
CSARGGLAGGKGEQFF
>TRBJ2-7|TRBV7-2|15
CASSATSGRNHEQYF
>TRBJ2-5|TRBV3-1|15
CASSHNAGGYETQYF
>TRBJ1-6|TRBV7-6|13
CASGQGYNSPLHF
>TRBJ2-4|TRBV5-6|16
CASSLSGRAWENIQYF
>TRBJ1-2|TRBV7-9|17
CASSPRTGQTKMDGYTF